This TCR beta chain was identified during a study of blood T cell repertoires in COVID-19 (TCRdb year 2020). Describing the broader study: ImmuneRACE Cohort 3 recovered participants were defined by two consecutive negative NP/OP PCR tests, healthcare professional clearance, or symptom resolution. Samples from collaborators originated in the United States, Italy and Spain and spanned both the acute and convalescent phases of COVID-19. The material from the prospective study consisted of cDNA or gDNA derived from T cells, B-cell-depleted T cells, or PBMCs. Subjects who had been exposed to COVID-19, were actively infected with it, or had recovered from it provided the deeply sampled blood TCRbeta repertoires that made up the dataset. The repertoires were released in a freely available public database intended as a resource for research on the immune response to SARS-CoV-2. The samples were drawn from two sources: the first 160 participants of the ongoing ImmuneRACE study, and 1,200 or so subjects contributed by 6 global collaborators. The sample metadata nearly always contained a de-identified subject ID, COVID-19 status, age in years and sex. HLA class I and class II types, where available, came from metadata supplied by the sample provider rather than from assay-based typing.

As for this clone: Its binding antigen is unknown. No qualities accompany the bases; no much larger clone lies one base away.

Overall results and qualifications from the work: Clinical and demographic metadata were provided uncurated, with the amount varying by source and participant.

Per the germline V gene, MDHEN is the CDR1 and SYDVKM is the CDR2. Spanning cysteine to phenylalanine, the CDR3 consists of 15 amino acids. Kept here is only the CDR3 DNA, which spans 45 bases and is read in frame from base 1. A distance of 14 bases separates the germline ends of V and J, which lose 6 bases and 3 bases respectively. Participants in the prospective study were enrolled through a virtual design, were aged roughly 18 to 100 years, and lived in under 25 United States geographic areas. In the prospective study, participants were assigned to cohorts based on the clinical history participants reported in a screening survey and a study questionnaire. Each participant in the prospective study had whole blood, serum and a nasopharyngeal or oropharyngeal swab collected by mobile phlebotomists. Over a roughly 2-month period, participants in the prospective study had the option of providing additional blood draws and questionnaires. Prospective study blood samples were shipped either frozen or at room temperature before DNA extraction.

The immunoSEQ Assay, a bias-controlled multiplex PCR, was used to amplify TCRbeta CDR3 regions from genomic DNA. Regarding the original processing steps: The number of nucleated cells in each sample was estimated from the amplification of reference gene primers within the assay. To quantify the absolute abundance of each unique TCRbeta CDR3 rearrangement, sequence reads were collapsed and filtered. For each sample, productive Simpson clonality was calculated as the square root of Simpson's diversity index across productive rearrangements. TCRdb's version of the immuneACCESS table is confined to in-frame rearrangements and falls short of the full clone set. An unresolved V gene accounts for under half of the shortfall where checked; the remainder is of unknown origin. D and trimming were read from the DNA, whereas the V and J calls and clone size are those reported in that table. The sample yields a few hundred thousand clones; around 90% were counted once. The top ten constitute 7.2% of the sample.

The receptor's source is a man aged 25-45 years in a cohort exposed to, infected with or recovered from COVID-19 (not recorded which). The sequence joins TRBV28 to TRBJ1-4; matching of 6 bases hints at TRBD1 as the D gene. The sequenced sample was PBMCs or T cells enriched from blood (not recorded which). The CDR3 is CASRNQGRANEKLFF. The nucleotides read TGTGCCAGCAGGAATCAGGGGCGGGCTAATGAAAAACTGTTTTTT.